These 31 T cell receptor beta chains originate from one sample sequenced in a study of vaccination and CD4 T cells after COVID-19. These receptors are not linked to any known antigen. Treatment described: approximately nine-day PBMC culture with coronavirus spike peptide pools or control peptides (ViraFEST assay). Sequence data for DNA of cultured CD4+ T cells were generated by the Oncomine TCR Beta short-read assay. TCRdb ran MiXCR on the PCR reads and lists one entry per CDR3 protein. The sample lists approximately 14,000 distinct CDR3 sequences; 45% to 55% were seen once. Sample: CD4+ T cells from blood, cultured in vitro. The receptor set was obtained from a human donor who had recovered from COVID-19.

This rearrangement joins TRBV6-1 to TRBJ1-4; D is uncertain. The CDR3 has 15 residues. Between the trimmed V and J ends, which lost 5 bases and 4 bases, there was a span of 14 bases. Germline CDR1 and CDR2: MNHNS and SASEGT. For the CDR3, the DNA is TGTGCCAGCAGTCCCCGTACAGAACGTAATGAAAAACTGTTTTTT. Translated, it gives CASSPRTERNEKLFF.

CDR3 in DNA: TGCAGTGCTAGAGATCCGGCAGGGGGCAACTATGGCTACACCTTC. It codes for CSARDPAGGNYGYTF. The chain couples TRBV20-1 to TRBJ1-2, with 8 bases aligning to TRBD1. Trimming cost V 0 bases and J 2 bases; bases outside gene matches: 5. Germline V gives CDR1 DFQATT, CDR2 SNEGSKA (reference sequence). This CDR3 region has 15 residues.

The CDR3, as DNA: TGTGCCAGCAGCCAAGCGCTAGCGGGAGGGAGGGAGACCCAGTACTTC. Its translation: CASSQALAGGRETQYF. The chain combines TRBV3-1 with TRBJ2-5, with 12 bases matching TRBD2. Germline CDR1 reads LGHDT; CDR2 reads YNNKEL (reference sequence). The CDR3 is 16 residues long. The J segment lost 5 bases and the V segment lost 1 base, leaving 5 bases of the junction unmatched.

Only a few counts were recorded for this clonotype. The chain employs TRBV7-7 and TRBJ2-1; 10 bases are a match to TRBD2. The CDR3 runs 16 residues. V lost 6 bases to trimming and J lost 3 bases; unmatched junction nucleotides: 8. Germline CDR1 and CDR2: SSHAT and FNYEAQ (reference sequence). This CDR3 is CASRPSGRAYYNEQFF. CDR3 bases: TGTGCCAGCAGACCAAGCGGGAGGGCCTACTACAATGAGCAGTTCTTC.

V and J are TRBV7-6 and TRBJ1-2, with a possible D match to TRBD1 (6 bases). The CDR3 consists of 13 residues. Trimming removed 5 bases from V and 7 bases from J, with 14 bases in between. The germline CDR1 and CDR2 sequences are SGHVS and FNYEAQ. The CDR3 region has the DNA TGTGCCAGCAGCCGCGTCGAGGGGGTTGGCTACACCTTC. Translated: CASSRVEGVGYTF.

The CDR3 reads CASSNRDGYEQYF. The CDR3 nucleotides read TGTGCCAGCAGTAACAGGGACGGCTACGAGCAGTACTTC. This sequence joins TRBV6-1 and TRBJ2-7; D is perhaps TRBD1 (6 bases). Germline V gene lookup returns CDR1 MNHNS and CDR2 SASEGT. This CDR3 is built from 13 residues. Deletions cut 5 bases from V and 3 bases from J, with 11 bases between.

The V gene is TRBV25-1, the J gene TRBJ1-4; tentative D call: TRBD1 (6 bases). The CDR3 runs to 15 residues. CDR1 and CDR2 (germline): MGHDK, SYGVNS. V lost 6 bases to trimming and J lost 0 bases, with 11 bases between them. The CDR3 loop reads CASRGGPATNEKLFF. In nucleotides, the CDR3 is TGTGCCAGCAGGGGGGGGCCAGCAACTAATGAAAAACTGTTTTTT.

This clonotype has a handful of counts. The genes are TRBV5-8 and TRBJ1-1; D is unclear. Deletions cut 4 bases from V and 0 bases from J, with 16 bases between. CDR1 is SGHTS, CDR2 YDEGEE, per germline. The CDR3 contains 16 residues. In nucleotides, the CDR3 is TGTGCCAGCAGCCCATATTTGGCGTCGGTGAACACTGAAGCTTTCTTT. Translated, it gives CASSPYLASVNTEAFF.

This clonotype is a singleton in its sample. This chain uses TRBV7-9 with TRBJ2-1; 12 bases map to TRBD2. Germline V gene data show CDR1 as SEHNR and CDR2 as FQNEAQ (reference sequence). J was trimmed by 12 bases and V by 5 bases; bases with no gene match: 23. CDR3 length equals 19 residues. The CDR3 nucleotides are TGTGCCAGCAGCCCCAGGCGAACTAGCGGGAGGAGCTCCACCCTAAGGCAGTTCTTC. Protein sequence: CASSPRRTSGRSSTLRQFF.

DNA of the CDR3: TGTGCCAGCAGCTCCCGGGACAGAGTCACAGATACGCAGTATTTT. Its protein product is CASSSRDRVTDTQYF. The V gene is TRBV5-8, the J gene TRBJ2-3; 7 bases match TRBD1. J was trimmed by 2 bases and V by 3 bases; bases with no gene match: 6. From germline, CDR1 is SGHTS and CDR2 YDEGEE. The CDR3 totals 15 residues.

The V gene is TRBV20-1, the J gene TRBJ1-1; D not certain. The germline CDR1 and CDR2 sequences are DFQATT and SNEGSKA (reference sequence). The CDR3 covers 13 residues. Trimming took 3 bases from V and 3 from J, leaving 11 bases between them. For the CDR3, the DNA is TGCAGTGCTAGTGAGGGCAGGTACACTGAAGCTTTCTTT. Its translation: CSASEGRYTEAFF.

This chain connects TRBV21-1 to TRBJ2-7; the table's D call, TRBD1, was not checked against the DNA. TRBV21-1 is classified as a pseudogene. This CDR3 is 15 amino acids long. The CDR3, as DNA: TGTGCCAGCAGCAAAGCGCAGGGGGTGGACTACGAGCAGTACTTC. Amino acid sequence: CASSKAQGVDYEQYF.

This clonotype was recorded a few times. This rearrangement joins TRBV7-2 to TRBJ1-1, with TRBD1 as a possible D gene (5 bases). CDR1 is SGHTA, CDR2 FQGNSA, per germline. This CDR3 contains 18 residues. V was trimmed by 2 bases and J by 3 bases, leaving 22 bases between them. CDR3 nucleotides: TGTGCCAGCAGCTTACTATTTGGTCAGGGTCCCGGGGACACTGAAGCTTTCTTT. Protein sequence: CASSLLFGQGPGDTEAFF.

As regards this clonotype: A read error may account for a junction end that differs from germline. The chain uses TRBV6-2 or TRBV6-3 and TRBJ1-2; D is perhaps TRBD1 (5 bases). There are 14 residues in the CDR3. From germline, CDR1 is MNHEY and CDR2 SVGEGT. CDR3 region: CTSSPRQTNYGYTF. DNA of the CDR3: TGTACCAGCAGCCCCCGACAGACCAACTATGGCTACACCTTC.

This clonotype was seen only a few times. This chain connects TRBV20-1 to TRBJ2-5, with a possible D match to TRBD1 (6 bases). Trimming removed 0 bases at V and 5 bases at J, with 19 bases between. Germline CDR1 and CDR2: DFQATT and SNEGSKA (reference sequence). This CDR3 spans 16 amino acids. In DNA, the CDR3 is TGCAGTGCTAGAGATCTCCTCCGGGACAAAGAGGAGACCCAGTACTTC. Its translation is CSARDLLRDKEETQYF.

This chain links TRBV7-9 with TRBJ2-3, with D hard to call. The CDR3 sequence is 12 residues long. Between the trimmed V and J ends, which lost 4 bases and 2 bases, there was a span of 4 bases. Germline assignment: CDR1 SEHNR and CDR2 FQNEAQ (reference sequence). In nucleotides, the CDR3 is TGTGCCAGCAGCTCTTACACAGATACGCAGTATTTT. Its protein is CASSSYTDTQYF.

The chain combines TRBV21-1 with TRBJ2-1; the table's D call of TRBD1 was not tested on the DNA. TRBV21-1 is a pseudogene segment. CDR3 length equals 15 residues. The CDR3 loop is CASSAPAVANNEQFF. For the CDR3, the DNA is TGTGCCAGCAGCGCCCCAGCGGTAGCTAACAATGAGCAGTTCTTC.

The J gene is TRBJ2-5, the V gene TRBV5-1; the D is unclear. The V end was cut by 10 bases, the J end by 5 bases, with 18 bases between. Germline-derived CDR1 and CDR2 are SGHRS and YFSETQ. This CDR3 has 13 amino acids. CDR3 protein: CAGVGEARETQYF. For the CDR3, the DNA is TGCGCCGGCGTAGGAGAGGCTCGGGAGACCCAGTACTTC.

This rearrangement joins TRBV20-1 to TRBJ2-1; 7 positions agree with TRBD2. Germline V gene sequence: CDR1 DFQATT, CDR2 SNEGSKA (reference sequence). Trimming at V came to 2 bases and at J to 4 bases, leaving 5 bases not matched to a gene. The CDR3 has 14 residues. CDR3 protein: CSARTAGRYNEQFF. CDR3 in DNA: TGCAGTGCTAGAACAGCGGGAAGATACAATGAGCAGTTCTTC.

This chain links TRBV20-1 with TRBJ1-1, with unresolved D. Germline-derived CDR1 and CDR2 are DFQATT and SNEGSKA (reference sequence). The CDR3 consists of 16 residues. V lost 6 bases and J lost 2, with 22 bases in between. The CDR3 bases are TGCAGTGCCGACTTCGGCCTATTTTCCGGAAACACTGAAGCTTTCTTT. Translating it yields CSADFGLFSGNTEAFF.

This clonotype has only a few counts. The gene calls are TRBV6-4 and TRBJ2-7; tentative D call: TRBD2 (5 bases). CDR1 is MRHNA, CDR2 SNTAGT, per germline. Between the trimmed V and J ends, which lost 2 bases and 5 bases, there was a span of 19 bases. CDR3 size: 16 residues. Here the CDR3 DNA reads TGTGCCAGCAGTGACACCCAGCGGAAGGATCTCCACGAGCAGTACTTC. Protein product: CASSDTQRKDLHEQYF.

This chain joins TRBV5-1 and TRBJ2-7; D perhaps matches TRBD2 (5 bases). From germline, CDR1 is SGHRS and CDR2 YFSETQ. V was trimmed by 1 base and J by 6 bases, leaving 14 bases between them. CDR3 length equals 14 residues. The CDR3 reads CASSLNYGVSEQYF. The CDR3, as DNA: TGCGCCAGCAGCTTGAACTACGGGGTCTCCGAGCAGTACTTC. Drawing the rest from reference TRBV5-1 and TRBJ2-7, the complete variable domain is KAGVTQTPRYLIKTRGQQVTLSCSPISGHRSVSWYQQTPGQGLQFLFEYFSETQRNKGNFPGRFSGRQFSNSRSEMNVSTLELGDSALYLCASSLNYGVSEQYFGPGTRLTVT.

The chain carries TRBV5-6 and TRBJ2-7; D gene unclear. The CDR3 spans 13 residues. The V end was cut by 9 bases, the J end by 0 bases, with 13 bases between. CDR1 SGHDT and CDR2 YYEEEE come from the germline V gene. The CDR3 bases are TGTGCCACTCAACTCCACGGCTCCTACGAGCAGTACTTC. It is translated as CATQLHGSYEQYF. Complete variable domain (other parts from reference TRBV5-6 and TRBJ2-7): DAGVTQSPTHLIKTRGQQVTLRCSPKSGHDTVSWYQQALGQGPQFIFQYYEEEERQRGNFPDRFSGHQFPNYSSELNVNALLLGDSALYLCATQLHGSYEQYFGPGTRLTVT.

The CDR3 DNA is TGTGCCTGGAGTTCTCAGGGATCCTACGAGCAGTACTTC. Translated: CAWSSQGSYEQYF. The chain combines TRBV30 with TRBJ2-7; D perhaps matches TRBD1 (5 bases). This CDR3 is built from 13 residues. Germline CDR1 and CDR2: GTSNPN and SVGIG (reference sequence). V was cut by 2 bases and J by 1 base, with 9 bases left in between.

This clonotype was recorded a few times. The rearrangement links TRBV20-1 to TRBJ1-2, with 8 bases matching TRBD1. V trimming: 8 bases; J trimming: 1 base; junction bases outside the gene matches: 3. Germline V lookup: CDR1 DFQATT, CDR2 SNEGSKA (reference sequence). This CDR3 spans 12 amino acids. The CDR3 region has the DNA TGCAGTACAGGGGGGAATAACTATGGCTACACCTTC. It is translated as CSTGGNNYGYTF.

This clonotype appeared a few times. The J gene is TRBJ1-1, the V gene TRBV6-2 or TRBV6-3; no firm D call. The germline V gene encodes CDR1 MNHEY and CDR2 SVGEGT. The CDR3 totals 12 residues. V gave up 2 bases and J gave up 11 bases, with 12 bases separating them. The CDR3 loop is CASSYPRMEAFF. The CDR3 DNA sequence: TGTGCCAGCAGTTACCCTCGAATGGAGGCTTTCTTT.

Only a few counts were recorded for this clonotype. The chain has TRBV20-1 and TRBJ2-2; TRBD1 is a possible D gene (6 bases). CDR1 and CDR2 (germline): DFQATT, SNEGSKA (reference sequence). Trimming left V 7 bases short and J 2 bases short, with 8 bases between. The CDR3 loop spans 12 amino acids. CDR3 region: CSVGANTGELFF. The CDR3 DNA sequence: TGCAGTGTGGGGGCTAACACCGGGGAGCTGTTTTTT.

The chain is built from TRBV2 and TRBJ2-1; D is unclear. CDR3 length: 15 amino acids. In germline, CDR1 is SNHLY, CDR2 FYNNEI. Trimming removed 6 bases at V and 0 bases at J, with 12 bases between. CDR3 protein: CASSLDKSSYNEQFF. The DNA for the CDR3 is TGTGCCAGCAGCCTAGACAAGAGCTCCTACAATGAGCAGTTCTTC.

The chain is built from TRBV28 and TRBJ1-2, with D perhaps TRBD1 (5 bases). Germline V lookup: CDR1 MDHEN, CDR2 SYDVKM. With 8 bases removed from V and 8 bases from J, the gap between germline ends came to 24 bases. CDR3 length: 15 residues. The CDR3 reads CASESRSGVDSGYTF. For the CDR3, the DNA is TGTGCCAGCGAGTCCCGATCGGGGGTGGACTCGGGCTACACCTTC.

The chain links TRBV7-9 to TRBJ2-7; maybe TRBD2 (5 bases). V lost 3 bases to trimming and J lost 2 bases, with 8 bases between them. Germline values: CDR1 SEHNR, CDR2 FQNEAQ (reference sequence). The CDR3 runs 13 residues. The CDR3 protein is CASSLTGTYEQYF. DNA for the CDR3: TGTGCCAGCAGCTTGACCGGGACCTACGAGCAGTACTTC.

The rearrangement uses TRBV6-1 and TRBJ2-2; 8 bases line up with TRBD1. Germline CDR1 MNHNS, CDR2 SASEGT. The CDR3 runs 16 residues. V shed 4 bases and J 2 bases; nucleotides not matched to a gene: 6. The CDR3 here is CASSGRTGINTGELFF. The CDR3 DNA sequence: TGTGCCAGCAGTGGGAGGACAGGGATCAACACCGGGGAGCTGTTTTTT.